This TCR beta chain was recorded in a study of cytomegalovirus exposure and HLA in healthy donors. Study summary: Earlier work reported approximately 110 million unique TCR beta sequences from about 200 million T cells.

As for this clone: Its antigen is not identified.

Overall study findings and caveats: The study designated about 180 TCR beta chains cytomegalovirus-associated. One variant, a missense change in DCLRE1C, was linked in a later analysis to TCR beta V- and J-gene trimming.

This CDR3 comprises 14 residues. Trimming took 4 bases from V and 6 from J, leaving 13 bases between them. Germline lookup yields CDR1 MNHNS and CDR2 SASEGT. Use of 60 Vbeta and 13 Jbeta primers characterized the PCR. The repertoire was sequenced with immunoSEQ multiplex PCR; TCRdb's copy has only in-frame clones and lacks some. This table holds some 190,000 clones, 75% to 90% found once. The sequenced sample consisted of PBMCs. The chain couples TRBV6-1 to TRBJ2-4, with D perhaps TRBD1 (5 bases). This clonotype was obtained from a man aged 25-45 years in good health and CMV-seronegative. CDR3 coding DNA: TGTGCCAGCAGTGTTTGGAGAAGGGGAAACATTCAGTACTTC. Its protein is CASSVWRRGNIQYF.